This T cell receptor beta chain was obtained from a study of blood T cell repertoires in COVID-19. As for the study in general: The origin of the acute and convalescent COVID-19 samples was the United States, Italy and Spain. Sources were T cells, B-cell-depleted T cells, or PBMCs; the material itself was cDNA or gDNA.

In the authors' workflow: Reference gene primer amplification gave nucleated cell count estimates. Generated by immunoSEQ multiplex PCR, the TCRdb table keeps only in-frame clones and is missing some. The V and J calls and clone size come from that table; D and trimming were worked out from the DNA. This sample has tens of thousands of clones, with around 86% found just once. Germline CDR1 is SGDLS and CDR2 is YYNGEE. V gave up 3 bases and J gave up 0 bases; unmatched junction bases: 4. The CDR3 loop spans 15 amino acids. This clonotype was sampled from a man aged 80 or over with active COVID-19. Sequencing was performed on peripheral blood. The chain uses TRBV9 and TRBJ2-3; 7 bases agree with TRBD2. The CDR3 loop is CASSASSGSTDTQYF. The CDR3 region has the DNA TGTGCCAGCAGCGCCTCTAGCGGTAGCACAGATACGCAGTATTTT.